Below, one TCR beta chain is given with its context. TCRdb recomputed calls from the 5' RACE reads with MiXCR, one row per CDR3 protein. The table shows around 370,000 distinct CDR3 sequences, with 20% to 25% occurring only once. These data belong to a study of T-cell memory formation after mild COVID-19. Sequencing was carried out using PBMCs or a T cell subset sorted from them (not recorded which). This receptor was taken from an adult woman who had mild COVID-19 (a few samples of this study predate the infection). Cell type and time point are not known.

Here the CDR3 DNA reads TGTGCCAGCAGCTCCAGCAGAAAACCCAGCGAGCAGTACTTC. It translates to CASSSSRKPSEQYF. This chain uses TRBV7-6 with TRBJ2-7; unclear D gene. Per the germline V gene, CDR1 is SGHVS and CDR2 is FNYEAQ. V was pared by 4 bases and J by 6 bases, with 16 bases between. The CDR3 runs to 14 residues.